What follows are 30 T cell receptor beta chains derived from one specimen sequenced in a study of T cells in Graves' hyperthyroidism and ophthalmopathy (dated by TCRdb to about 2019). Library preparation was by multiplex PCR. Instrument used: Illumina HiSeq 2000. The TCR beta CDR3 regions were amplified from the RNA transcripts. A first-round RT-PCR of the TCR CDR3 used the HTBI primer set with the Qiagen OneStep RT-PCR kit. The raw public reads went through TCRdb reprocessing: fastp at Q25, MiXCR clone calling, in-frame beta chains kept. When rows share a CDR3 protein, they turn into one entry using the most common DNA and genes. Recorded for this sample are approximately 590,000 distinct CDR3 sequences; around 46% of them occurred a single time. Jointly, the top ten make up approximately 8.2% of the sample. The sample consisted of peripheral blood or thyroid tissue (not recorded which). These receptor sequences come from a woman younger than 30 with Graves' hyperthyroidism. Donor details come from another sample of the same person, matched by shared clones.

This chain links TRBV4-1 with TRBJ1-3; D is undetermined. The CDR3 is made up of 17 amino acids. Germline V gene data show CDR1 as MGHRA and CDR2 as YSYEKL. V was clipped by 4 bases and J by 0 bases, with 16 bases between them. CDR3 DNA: TGCGCCAGCAGCCTCCGAGGTCAGGTGACCTCTGGAAACACCATATATTTT. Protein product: CASSLRGQVTSGNTIYF.

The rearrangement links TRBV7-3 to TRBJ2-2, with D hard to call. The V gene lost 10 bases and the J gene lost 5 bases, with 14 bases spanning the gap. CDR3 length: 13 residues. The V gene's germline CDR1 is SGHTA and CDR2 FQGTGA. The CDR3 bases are TGTGCCATCGGCCAAGGAGAGACCGGGGAGCTGTTTTTT. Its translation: CAIGQGETGELFF.

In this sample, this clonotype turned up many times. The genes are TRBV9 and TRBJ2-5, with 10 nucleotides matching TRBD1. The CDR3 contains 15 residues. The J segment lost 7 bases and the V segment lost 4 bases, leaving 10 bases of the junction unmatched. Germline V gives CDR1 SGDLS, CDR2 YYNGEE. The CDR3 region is CASSPRDRGLGTQYF. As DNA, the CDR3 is TGTGCCAGCAGCCCCCGGGACAGGGGACTCGGGACCCAGTACTTC.

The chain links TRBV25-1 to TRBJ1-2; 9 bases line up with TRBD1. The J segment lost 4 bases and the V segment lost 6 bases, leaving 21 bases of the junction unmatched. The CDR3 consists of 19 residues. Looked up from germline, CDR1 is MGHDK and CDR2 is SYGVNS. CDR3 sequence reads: CASSPRGRDRVWGFYGYTF. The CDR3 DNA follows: TGTGCCAGCAGCCCACGTGGGCGGGACAGGGTATGGGGTTTCTATGGCTACACCTTC.

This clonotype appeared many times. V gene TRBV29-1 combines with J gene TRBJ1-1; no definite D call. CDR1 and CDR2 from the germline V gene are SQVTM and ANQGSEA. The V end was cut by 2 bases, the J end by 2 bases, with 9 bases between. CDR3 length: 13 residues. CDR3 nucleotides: TGCAGCGTTGAACGGCATCGCAACACTGAAGCTTTCTTT. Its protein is CSVERHRNTEAFF.

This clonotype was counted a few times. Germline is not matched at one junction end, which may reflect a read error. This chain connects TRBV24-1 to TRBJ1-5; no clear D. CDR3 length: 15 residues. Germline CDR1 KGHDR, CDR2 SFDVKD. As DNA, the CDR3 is TGTGCCAGCAGTCGGGTCGGTTATAGCAATCAGCCCCAGCATTTT. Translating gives CASSRVGYSNQPQHF.

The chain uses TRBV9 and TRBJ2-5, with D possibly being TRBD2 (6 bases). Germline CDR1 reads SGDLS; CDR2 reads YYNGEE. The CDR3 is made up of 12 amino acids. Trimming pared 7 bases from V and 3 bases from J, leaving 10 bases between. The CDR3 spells CASGGNEETQYF. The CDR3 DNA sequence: TGTGCCAGCGGAGGGAACGAAGAGACCCAGTACTTC.

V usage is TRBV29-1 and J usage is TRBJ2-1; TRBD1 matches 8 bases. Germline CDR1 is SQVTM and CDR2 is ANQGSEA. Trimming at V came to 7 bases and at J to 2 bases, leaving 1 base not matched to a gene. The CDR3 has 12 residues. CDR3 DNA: TGCAGCGCGGGACAGGCCTACAATGAGCAGTTCTTC. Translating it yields CSAGQAYNEQFF.

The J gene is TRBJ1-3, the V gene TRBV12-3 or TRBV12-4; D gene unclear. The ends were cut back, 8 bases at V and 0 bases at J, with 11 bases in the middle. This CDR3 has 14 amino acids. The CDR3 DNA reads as TGTGCCAGCGTAGGACGGAGCTCTGGAAACACCATATATTTT. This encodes CASVGRSSGNTIYF.

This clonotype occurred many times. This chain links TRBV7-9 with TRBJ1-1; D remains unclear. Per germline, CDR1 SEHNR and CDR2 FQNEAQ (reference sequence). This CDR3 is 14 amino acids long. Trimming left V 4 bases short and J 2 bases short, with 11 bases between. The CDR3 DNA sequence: TGTGCCAGCAGCTCGCAGACCCGTAACACTGAAGCTTTCTTT. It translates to CASSSQTRNTEAFF.

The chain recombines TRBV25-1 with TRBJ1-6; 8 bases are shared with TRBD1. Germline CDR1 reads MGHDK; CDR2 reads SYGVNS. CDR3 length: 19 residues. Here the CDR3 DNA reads TGTGCTAGTGGTTTGGTCAGATCCGGGACAGGTGAATATAATTCACCCCTCCACTTT. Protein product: CASGLVRSGTGEYNSPLHF.

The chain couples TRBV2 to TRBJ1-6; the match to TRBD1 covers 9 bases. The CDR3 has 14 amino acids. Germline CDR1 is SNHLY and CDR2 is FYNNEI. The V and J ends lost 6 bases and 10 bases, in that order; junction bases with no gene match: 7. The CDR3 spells CASRDRGVRSPLHF. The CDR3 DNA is TGTGCCAGCAGGGACAGGGGTGTACGGTCACCCCTCCACTTT.

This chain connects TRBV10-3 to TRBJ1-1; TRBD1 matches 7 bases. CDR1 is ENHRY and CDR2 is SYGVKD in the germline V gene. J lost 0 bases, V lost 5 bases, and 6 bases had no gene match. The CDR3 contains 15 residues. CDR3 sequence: CAISSDRAMNTEAFF. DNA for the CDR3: TGTGCCATCAGTAGTGACAGGGCAATGAACACTGAAGCTTTCTTT.

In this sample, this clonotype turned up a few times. In nucleotides, the CDR3 is TGTGCCAGCAGGACAGGAGCCCTCTATGGCTACACCTTC. Amino acid sequence: CASRTGALYGYTF. This sequence joins TRBV7-2 and TRBJ1-2; TRBD1 is a possible D gene (6 bases). With 6 bases removed from V and 4 bases from J, the gap between germline ends came to 12 bases. The germline gives CDR1 SGHTA, CDR2 FQGNSA. The CDR3 is 13 residues long.

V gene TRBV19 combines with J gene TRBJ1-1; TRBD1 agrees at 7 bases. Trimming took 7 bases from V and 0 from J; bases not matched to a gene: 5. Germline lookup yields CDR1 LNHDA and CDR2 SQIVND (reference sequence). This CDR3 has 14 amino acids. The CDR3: CASKGRGVNTEAFF. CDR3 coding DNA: TGTGCCAGTAAGGGCAGGGGGGTGAACACTGAAGCTTTCTTT.

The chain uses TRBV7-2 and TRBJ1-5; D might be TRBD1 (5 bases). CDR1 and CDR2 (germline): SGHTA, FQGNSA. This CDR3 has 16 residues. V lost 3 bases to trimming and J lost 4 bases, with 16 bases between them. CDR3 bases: TGTGCCAGCAGCTTCGCCGGGACCGACGGAAATCAGCCCCAGCATTTT. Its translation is CASSFAGTDGNQPQHF.

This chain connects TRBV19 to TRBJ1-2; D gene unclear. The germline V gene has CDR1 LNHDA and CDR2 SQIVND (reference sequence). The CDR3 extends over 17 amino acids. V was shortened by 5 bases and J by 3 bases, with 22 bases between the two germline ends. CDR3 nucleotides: TGTGCCAGTAGTCCACGGGGTATTGAGGGTGGTGACTATGGCTACACCTTC. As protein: CASSPRGIEGGDYGYTF.

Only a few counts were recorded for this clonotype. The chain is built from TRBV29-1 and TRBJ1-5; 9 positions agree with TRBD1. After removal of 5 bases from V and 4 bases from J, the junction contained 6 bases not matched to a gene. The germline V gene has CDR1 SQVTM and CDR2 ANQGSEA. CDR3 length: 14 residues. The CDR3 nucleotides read TGCAGCGTTTCCGCGGACAGGGGTAATCAGCCCCAGCATTTT. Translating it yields CSVSADRGNQPQHF.

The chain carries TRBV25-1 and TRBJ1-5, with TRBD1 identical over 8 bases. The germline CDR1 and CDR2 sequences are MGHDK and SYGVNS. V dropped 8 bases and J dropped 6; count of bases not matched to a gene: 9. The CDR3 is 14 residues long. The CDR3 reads CASSEDREGQPQHF. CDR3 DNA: TGTGCCAGCTCGGAGGACAGGGAGGGTCAGCCCCAGCATTTT.

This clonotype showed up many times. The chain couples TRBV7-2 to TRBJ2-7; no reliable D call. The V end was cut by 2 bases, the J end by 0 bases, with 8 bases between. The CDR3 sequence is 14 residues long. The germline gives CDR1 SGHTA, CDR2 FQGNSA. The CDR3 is CASSLSVGSYEQYF. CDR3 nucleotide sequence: TGTGCCAGCAGCTTATCGGTAGGCTCCTACGAGCAGTACTTC.

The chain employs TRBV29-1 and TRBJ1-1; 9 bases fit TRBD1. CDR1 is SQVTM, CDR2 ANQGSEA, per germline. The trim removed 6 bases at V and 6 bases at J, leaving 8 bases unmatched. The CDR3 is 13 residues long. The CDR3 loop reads CSVPGTGPPEAFF. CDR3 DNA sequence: TGCAGCGTGCCCGGGACAGGGCCCCCTGAAGCTTTCTTT.

This chain's CDR3 is CASNPLAGRYEQYF. As DNA, the CDR3 is TGTGCCAGCAACCCACTAGCGGGAAGGTACGAGCAGTACTTC. This sequence joins TRBV6-1 and TRBJ2-7; TRBD2 matches at 10 bases. CDR1 is MNHNS and CDR2 is SASEGT in the germline V gene. V lost 7 bases and J lost 4; bases outside the gene matches: 7. This CDR3 region has 14 residues.

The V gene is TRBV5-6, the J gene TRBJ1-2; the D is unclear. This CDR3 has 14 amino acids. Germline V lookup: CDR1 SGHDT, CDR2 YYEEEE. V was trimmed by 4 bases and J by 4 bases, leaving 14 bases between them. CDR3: CASSTGVLPYGYTF. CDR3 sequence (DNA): TGTGCCAGCAGCACTGGGGTCCTTCCCTATGGCTACACCTTC.

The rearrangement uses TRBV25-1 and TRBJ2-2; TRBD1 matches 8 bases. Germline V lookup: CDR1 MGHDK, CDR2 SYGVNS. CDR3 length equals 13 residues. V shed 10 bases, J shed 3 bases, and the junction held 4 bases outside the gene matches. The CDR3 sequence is CATATGDTGELFF. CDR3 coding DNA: TGTGCCACCGCGACAGGGGACACCGGGGAGCTGTTTTTT.

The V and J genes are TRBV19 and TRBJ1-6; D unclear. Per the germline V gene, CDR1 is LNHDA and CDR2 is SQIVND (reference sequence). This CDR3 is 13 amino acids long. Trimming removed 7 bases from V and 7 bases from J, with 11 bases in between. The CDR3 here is CASKITENSPLHF. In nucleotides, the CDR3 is TGTGCCAGTAAGATAACAGAGAATTCACCCCTCCACTTT. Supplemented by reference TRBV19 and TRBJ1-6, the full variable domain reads DGGITQSPKYLFRKEGQNVTLSCEQNLNHDAMYWYRQDPGQGLRLIYYSQIVNDFQKGDIAEGYSVSREKKESFPLTVTSAQKNPTAFYLCASKITENSPLHFGNGTRLTVT.

The CDR3 protein is CSASGSPGADGYTF. The CDR3 DNA follows: TGCAGTGCTAGTGGTTCCCCAGGGGCGGATGGCTACACCTTC. The V gene is TRBV20-1, the J gene TRBJ1-2, with TRBD1 as a possible D gene (6 bases). CDR1 is DFQATT, CDR2 SNEGSKA, per germline (reference sequence). Trimming left V 3 bases short and J 6 bases short, with 17 bases between. There are 14 residues in the CDR3.

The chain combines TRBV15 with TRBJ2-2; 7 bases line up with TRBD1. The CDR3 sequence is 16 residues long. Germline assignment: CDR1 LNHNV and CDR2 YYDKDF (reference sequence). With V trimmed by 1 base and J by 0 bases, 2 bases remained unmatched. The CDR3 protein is CATSRADRANTGELFF. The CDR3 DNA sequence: TGTGCCACCAGCAGAGCTGACAGGGCGAACACCGGGGAGCTGTTTTTT.

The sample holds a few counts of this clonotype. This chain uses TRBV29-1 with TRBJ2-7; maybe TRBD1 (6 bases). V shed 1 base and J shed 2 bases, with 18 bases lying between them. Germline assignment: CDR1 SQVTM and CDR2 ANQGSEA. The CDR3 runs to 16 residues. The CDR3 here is CSVEAGQKNHPYEQYF. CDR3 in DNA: TGCAGCGTTGAAGCCGGACAGAAAAACCACCCCTACGAGCAGTACTTC.

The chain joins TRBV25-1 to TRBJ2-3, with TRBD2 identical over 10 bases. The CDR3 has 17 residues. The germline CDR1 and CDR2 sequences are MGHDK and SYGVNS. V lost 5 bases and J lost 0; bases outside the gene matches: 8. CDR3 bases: TGTGCCAGCAGTTCAACCTGGACTAGCGGTAGCACAGATACGCAGTATTTT. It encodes CASSSTWTSGSTDTQYF.

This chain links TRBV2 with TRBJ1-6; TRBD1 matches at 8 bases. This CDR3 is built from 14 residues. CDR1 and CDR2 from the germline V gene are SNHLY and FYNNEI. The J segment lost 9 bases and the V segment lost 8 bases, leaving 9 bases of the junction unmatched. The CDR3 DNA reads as TGTGCCAGCCCCGGGGCAGGGGGCGGTTCACCCCTCCACTTT. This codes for CASPGAGGGSPLHF.